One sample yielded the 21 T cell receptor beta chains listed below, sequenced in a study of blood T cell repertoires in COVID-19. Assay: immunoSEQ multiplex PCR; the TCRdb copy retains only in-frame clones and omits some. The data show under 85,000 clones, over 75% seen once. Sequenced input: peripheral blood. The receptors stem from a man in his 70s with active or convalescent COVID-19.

The CDR3 DNA is TGCGCCAGCAAGGAAGGACAGGGGAGAGACTACGAGCAGTACTTC. It is translated as CASKEGQGRDYEQYF. The chain recombines TRBV23-1 with TRBJ2-7; 9 nucleotides agree with TRBD1. TRBV23-1 is treated as an ORF (open reading frame) with a function not yet certain. The CDR3 runs to 15 residues. Trimming took 7 bases from V and 3 from J; bases not matched to a gene: 10.

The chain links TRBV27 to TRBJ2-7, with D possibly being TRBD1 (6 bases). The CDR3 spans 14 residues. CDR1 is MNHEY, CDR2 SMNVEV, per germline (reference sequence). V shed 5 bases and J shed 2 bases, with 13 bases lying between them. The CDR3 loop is CASSISGHPYEQYF. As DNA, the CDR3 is TGTGCCAGCAGTATCTCGGGACACCCCTACGAGCAGTACTTC.

CDR3 in amino acids: CAWDKTGSNTQYF. The CDR3 coding sequence is TGTGCCTGGGACAAGACAGGGTCCAATACGCAGTATTTT. The J gene is TRBJ2-3, the V gene TRBV30, with 7 bases identical to TRBD1. The CDR3 has 13 amino acids. Per the germline V gene, CDR1 is GTSNPN and CDR2 is SVGIG (reference sequence). V lost 5 bases, J lost 7 bases, and 9 bases stayed unmatched.

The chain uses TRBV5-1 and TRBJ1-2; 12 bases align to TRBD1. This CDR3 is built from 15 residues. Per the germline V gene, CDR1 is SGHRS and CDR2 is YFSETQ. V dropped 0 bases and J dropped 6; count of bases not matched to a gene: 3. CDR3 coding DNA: TGCGCCAGCAGCTTGGCCGGGACAGGGGGCGATGGCTACACCTTC. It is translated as CASSLAGTGGDGYTF.

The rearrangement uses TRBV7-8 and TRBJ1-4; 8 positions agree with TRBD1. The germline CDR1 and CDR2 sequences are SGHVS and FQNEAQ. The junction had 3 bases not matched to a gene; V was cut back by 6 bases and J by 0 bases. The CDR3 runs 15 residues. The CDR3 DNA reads TGTGCCAGCAGGTCACAGGGGGCAACTAATGAAAAACTGTTTTTT. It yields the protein CASRSQGATNEKLFF.

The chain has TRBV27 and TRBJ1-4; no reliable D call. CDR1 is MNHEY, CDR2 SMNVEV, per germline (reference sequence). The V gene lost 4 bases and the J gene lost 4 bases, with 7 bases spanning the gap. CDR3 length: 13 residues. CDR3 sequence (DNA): TGTGCCAGCAGTTGGGCAGTTAATGAAAAACTGTTTTTT. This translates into CASSWAVNEKLFF.

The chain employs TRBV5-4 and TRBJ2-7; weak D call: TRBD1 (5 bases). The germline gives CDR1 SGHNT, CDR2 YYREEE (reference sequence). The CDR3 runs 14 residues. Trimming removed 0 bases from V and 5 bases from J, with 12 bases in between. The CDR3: CASSLENRLHEQYF. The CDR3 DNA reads TGTGCCAGCAGCTTGGAAAACAGGCTGCACGAGCAGTACTTC.

The DNA for the CDR3 is TGTGCCAGTAGTATAGGTTCACAGGGTGGCGATGAGCAGTTCTTC. Residues: CASSIGSQGGDEQFF. The V and J genes are TRBV19 and TRBJ2-1, with a weak D call TRBD1 (6 bases). Germline assignment: CDR1 LNHDA and CDR2 SQIVND (reference sequence). The CDR3 consists of 15 residues. V lost 1 base and J 8 bases, leaving 15 bases between the germline ends. The full variable domain, in which reference TRBV19 and TRBJ2-1 provide the parts outside the CDR3, is DGGITQSPKYLFRKEGQNVTLSCEQNLNHDAMYWYRQDPGQGLRLIYYSQIVNDFQKGDIAEGYSVSREKKESFPLTVTSAQKNPTAFYLCASSIGSQGGDEQFFGPGTRLTVL.

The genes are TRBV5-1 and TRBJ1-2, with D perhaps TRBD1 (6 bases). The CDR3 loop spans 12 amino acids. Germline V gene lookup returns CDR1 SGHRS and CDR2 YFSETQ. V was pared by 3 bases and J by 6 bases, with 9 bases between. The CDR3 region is CASSWGLDGYTF. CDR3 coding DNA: TGCGCCAGCAGCTGGGGGCTTGATGGCTACACCTTC.

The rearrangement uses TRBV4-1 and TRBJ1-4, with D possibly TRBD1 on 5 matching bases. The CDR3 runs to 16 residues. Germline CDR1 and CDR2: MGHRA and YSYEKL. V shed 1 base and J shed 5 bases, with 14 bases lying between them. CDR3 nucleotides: TGCGCCAGCAGCCAAGGCGGGGCAGGGTCAAATGAAAAACTGTTTTTT. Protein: CASSQGGAGSNEKLFF.

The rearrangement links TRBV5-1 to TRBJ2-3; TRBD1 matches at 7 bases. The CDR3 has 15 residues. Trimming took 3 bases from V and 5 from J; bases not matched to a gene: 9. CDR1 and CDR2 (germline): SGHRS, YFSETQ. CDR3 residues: CASSYRGGSGDTQYF. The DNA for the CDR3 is TGCGCCAGCAGCTATCGAGGGGGCTCAGGAGATACGCAGTATTTT. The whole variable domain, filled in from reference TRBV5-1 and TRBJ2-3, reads KAGVTQTPRYLIKTRGQQVTLSCSPISGHRSVSWYQQTPGQGLQFLFEYFSETQRNKGNFPGRFSGRQFSNSRSEMNVSTLELGDSALYLCASSYRGGSGDTQYFGPGTRLTVL.

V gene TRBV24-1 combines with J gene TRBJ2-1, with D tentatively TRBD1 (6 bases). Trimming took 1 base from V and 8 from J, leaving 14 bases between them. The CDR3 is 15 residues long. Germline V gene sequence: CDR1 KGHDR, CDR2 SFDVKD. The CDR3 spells CATSDFGGRGDEQFF. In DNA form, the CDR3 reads TGTGCCACCAGTGATTTTGGGGGCAGGGGCGATGAGCAGTTCTTC.

CDR3 DNA: TGCGCCAGCAGGATCGCGACAGGGTGGTATGGCTACACCTTC. Protein product: CASRIATGWYGYTF. This chain uses TRBV5-1 with TRBJ1-2; 7 positions match TRBD1. The CDR3 has 14 residues. The V segment lost 5 bases and the J segment 5 bases; nucleotides outside the gene matches: 9. Germline V gene lookup returns CDR1 SGHRS and CDR2 YFSETQ.

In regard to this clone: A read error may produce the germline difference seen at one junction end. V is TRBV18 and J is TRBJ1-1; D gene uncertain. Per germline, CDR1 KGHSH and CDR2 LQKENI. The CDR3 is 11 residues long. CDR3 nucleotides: TGTGCCAGCTCAACACCCCCTCTCGCTTTCTTT. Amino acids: CASSTPPLAFF. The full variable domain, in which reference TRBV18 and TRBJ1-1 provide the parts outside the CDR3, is NAGVMQNPRHLVRRRGQEARLRCSPMKGHSHVYWYRQLPEEGLKFMVYLQKENIIDESGMPKERFSAEFPKEGPSILRIQQVVRGDSAAYFCASSTPPLAFFGQGTRLTVV.

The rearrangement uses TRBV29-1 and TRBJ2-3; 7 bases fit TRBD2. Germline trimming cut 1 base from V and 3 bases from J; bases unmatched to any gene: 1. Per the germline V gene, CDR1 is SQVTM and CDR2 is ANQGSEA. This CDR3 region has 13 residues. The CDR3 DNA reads TGCAGCGTTGAAGGGGGGGGAACAGATACGCAGTATTTT. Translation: CSVEGGGTDTQYF.

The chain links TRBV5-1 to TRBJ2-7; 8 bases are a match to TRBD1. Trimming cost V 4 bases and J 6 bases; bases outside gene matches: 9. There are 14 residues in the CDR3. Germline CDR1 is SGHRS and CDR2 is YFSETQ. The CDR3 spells CASSPPGQGFEQYF. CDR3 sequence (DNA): TGCGCCAGCAGCCCACCCGGACAGGGATTCGAGCAGTACTTC.

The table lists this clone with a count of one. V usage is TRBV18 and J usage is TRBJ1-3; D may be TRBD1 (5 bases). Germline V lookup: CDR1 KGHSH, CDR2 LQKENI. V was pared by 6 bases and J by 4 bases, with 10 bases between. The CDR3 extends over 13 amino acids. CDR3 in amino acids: CASSRTTGNTIYF. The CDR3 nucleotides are TGTGCCAGCTCCAGGACAACCGGAAACACCATATATTTT.

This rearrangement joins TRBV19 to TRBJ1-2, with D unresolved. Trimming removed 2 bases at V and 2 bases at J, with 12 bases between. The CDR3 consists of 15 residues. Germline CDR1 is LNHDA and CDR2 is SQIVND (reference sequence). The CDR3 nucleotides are TGTGCCAGTAGTATACCTGGACCGGGGAACTATGGCTACACCTTC. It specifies CASSIPGPGNYGYTF.

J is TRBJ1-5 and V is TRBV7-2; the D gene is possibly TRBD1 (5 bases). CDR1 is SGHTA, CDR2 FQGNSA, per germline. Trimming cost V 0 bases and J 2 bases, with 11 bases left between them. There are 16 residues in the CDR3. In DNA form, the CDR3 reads TGTGCCAGCAGCTTAGCGGGTGGGGCCGGCAATCAGCCCCAGCATTTT. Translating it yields CASSLAGGAGNQPQHF.

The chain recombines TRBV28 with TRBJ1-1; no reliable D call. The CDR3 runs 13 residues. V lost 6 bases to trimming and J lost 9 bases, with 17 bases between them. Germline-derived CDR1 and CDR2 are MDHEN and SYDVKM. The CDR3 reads CASSLGMLTKAFF. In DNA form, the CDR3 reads TGTGCCAGCAGCCTCGGGATGTTAACGAAAGCTTTCTTT.

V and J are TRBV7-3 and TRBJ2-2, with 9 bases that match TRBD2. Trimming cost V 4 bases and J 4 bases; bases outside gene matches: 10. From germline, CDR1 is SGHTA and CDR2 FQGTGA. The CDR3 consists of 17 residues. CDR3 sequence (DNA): TGTGCCAGCAGCTCTCCGAGCGGGGGGCGGGGCACCGGGGAGCTGTTTTTT. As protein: CASSSPSGGRGTGELFF.